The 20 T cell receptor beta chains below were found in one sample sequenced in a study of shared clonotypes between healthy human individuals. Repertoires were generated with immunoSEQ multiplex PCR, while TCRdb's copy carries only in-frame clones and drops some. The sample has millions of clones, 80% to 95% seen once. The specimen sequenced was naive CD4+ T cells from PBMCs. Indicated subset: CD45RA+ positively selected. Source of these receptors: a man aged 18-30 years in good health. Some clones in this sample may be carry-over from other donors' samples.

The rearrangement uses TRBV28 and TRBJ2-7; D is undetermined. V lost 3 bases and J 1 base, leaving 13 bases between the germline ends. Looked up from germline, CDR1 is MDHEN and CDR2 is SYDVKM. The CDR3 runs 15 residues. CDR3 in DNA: TGTGCCAGCAGTTTTCGGTTAGATGGATCCTACGAGCAGTACTTC. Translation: CASSFRLDGSYEQYF.

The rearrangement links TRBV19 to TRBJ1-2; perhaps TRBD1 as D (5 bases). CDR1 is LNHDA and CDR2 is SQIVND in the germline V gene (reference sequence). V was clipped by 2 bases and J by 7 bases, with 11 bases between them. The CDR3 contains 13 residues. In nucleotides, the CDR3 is TGTGCCAGTAGTATACCAGTCGGGGGTGGCTACACCTTC. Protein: CASSIPVGGGYTF. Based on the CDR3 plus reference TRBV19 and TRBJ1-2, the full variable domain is DGGITQSPKYLFRKEGQNVTLSCEQNLNHDAMYWYRQDPGQGLRLIYYSQIVNDFQKGDIAEGYSVSREKKESFPLTVTSAQKNPTAFYLCASSIPVGGGYTFGSGTRLTVV.

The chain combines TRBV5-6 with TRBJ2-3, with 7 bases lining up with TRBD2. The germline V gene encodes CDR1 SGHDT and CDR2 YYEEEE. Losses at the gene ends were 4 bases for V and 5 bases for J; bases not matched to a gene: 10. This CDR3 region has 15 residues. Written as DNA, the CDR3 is TGTGCCAGCAGCGCCCGACCGGGGAGGGGAGATACGCAGTATTTT. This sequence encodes CASSARPGRGDTQYF.

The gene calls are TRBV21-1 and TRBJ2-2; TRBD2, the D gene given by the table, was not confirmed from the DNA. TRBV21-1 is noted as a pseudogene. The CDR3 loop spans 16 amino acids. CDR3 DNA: TGTGCCGCCAAGCTGACTAGCGGGAAGGGCGCCGGGGAGCTGTTTTTT. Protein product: CAAKLTSGKGAGELFF.

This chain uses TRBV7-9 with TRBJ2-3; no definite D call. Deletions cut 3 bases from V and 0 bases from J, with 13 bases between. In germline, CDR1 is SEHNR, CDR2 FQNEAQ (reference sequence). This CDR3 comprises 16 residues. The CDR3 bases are TGTGCCAGCAGCTTGTCTTATGGCGCAAGCACAGATACGCAGTATTTT. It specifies CASSLSYGASTDTQYF.

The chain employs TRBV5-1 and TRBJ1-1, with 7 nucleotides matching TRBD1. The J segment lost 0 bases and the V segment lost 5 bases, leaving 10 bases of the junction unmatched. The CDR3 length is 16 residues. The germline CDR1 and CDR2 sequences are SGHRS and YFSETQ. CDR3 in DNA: TGCGCCAGCAGTCGTGCAGGGGGAGAGGTGAACACTGAAGCTTTCTTT. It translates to CASSRAGGEVNTEAFF.

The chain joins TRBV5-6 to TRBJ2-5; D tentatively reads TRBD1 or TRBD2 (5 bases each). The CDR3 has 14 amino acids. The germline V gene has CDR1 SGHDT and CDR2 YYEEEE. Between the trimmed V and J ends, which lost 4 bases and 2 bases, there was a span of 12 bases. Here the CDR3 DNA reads TGTGCCAGCAGCGTGGGGGACGGGCAAGAGACCCAGTACTTC. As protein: CASSVGDGQETQYF.

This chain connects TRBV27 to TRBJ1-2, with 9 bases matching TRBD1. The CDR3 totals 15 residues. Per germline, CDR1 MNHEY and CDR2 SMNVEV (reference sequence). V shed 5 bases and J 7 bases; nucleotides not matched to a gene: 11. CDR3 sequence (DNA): TGTGCCAGCAGTCCTTACCGGGACAGGGACCCTGGCTACACCTTC. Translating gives CASSPYRDRDPGYTF.

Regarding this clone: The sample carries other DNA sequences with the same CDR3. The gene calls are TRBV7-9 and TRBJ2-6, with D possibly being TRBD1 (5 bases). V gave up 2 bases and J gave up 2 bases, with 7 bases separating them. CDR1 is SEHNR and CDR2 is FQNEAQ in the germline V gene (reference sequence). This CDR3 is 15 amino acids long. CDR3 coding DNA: TGTGCCAGCAGCTTACAGGGCGCTGGGGCCAACGTCCTGACTTTC. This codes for CASSLQGAGANVLTF.

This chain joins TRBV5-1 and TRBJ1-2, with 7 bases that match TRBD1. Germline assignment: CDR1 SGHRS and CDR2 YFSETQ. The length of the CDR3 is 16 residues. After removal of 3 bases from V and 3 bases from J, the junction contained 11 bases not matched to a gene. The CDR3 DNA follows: TGCGCCAGCAGCTGGGACAGCCGGCGAGGGCACTATGGCTACACCTTC. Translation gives CASSWDSRRGHYGYTF.

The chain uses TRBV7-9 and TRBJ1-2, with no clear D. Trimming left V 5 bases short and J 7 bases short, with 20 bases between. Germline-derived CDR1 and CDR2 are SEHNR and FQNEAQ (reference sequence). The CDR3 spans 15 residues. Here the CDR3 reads CASSHGEWAGPGYTF. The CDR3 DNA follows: TGTGCCAGCAGCCACGGTGAGTGGGCCGGCCCTGGCTACACCTTC.

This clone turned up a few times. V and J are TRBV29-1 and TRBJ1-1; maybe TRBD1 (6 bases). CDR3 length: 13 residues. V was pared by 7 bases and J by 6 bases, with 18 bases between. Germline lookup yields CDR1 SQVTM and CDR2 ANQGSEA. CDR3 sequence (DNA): TGCAGCGGAACGACAGGAGGCATTCCTGAAGCTTTCTTT. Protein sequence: CSGTTGGIPEAFF.

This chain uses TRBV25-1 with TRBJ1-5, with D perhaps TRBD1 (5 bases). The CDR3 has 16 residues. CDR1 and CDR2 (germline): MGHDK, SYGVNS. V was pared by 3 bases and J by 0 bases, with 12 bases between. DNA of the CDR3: TGTGCCAGCAGTGAGGGGAGGGGAAATAGCAATCAGCCCCAGCATTTT. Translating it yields CASSEGRGNSNQPQHF.

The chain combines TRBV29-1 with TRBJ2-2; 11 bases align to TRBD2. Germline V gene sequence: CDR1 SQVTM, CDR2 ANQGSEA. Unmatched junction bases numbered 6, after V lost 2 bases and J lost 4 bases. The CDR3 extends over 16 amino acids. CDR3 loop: CSVETSGREGTGELFF. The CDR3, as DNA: TGCAGCGTTGAAACTAGCGGGAGAGAAGGCACCGGGGAGCTGTTTTTT.

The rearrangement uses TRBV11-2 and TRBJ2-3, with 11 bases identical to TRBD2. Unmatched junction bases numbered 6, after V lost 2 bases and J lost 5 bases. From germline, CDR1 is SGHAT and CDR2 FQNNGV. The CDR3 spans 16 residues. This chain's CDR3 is CASSLPPGTSGDTQYF. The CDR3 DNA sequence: TGTGCCAGCAGCTTACCCCCGGGGACTAGCGGAGATACGCAGTATTTT.

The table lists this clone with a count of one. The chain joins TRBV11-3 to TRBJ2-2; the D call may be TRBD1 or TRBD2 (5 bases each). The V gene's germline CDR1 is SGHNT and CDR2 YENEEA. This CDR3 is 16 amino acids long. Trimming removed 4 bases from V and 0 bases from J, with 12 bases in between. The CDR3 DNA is TGTGCCAGCAGCTCGTCGAGGGGTACGAACACCGGGGAGCTGTTTTTT. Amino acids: CASSSSRGTNTGELFF.

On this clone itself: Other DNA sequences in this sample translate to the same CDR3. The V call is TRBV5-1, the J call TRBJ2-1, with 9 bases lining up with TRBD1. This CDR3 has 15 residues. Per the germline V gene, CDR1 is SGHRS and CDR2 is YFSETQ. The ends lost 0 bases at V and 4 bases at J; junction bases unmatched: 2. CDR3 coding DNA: TGCGCCAGCAGCTTGGACGGGACAGGGTACAATGAGCAGTTCTTC. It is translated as CASSLDGTGYNEQFF.

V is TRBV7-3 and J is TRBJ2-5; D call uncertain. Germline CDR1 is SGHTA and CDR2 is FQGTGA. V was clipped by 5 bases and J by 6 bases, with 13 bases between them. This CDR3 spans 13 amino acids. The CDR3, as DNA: TGTGCCAGCAGCCCACGTACCCTGAAGACCCAGTACTTC. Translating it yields CASSPRTLKTQYF.

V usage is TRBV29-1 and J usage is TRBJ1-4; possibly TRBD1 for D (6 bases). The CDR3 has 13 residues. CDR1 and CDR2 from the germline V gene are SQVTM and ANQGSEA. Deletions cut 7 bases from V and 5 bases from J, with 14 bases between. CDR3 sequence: CSALDSTNEKLFF. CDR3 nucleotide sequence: TGCAGCGCTTTGGACAGTACAAATGAAAAACTGTTTTTT.

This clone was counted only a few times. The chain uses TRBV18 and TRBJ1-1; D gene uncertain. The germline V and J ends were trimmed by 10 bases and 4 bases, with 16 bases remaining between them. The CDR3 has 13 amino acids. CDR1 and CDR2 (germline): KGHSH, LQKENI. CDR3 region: CATLVELGTEAFF. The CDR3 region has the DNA TGTGCCACCCTCGTTGAGCTGGGCACTGAAGCTTTCTTT.